The TCR beta chain under discussion was sequenced for a study of T cell changes during pregnancy in multiple sclerosis. Sequencing used immunoSEQ multiplex PCR; TCRdb keeps in-frame clones, though not all of them. Of 58,000 or so clones listed, 80% to 90% are singletons. V was trimmed by 0 bases and J by 8 bases, leaving 11 bases between them. Germline assignment: CDR1 SQVTM and CDR2 ANQGSEA. The CDR3 is 13 amino acids. The sequence was collected from a female donor with multiple sclerosis, enrolled in a pregnancy study. J is TRBJ2-1 and V is TRBV29-1; D is undetermined. Specimen: CD4+ T cells from peripheral blood mononuclear cells, collected in the third trimester of pregnancy. The CDR3 spells CSVEDFTVYEQFF. The CDR3 bases are TGCAGCGTTGAAGACTTCACGGTGTATGAGCAGTTCTTC.